Here is one T cell receptor (delta chain) with its context. This likely traces to a read error, being one base from a far larger clone. The sample contains more than one DNA sequence encoding this CDR3. The sample is drawn from a study of γδ T cells in repeated Plasmodium falciparum infection. Gammadelta T cells were flow-sorted from PBMC into Vgamma9/Vdelta2+ and Vdelta2-negative populations for bulk analysis. Between the trimmed V and J ends, which lost 3 bases and 0 bases, there was a span of 15 bases. Germline-derived CDR1 and CDR2 are TSWWSYY and QGS. This CDR3 is built from 19 residues. TCRdb re-processed the multiplex PCR reads using CATT. The sample carries around 50,000 delta-chain clones, over 1.5% recorded once.

This clonotype originated in a pool of human donors (malaria-infected and uninfected, not separated). The V call is TRDV1, the J call TRDJ3, with D unresolved. The J gene, missing from TCRdb, was assigned here through DNA to germline matching. Material for sequencing was gamma-delta T cells from blood. CDR3 region: CALGESLLRFSWDTRQMFF. In DNA form, the CDR3 reads TGTGCTCTTGGGGAGTCTTTATTGAGATTCTCCTGGGACACCCGACAGATGTTTTTC.